This entry features one TCR beta chain sequence. The data belong to a study of blood T cell repertoires in COVID-19. Study as a whole: Sample material is recorded as cDNA or gDNA derived from T cells, B-cell-depleted T cells, or PBMCs.

The Seattle patients, enrolled during active infection, were followed longitudinally. The method was immunoSEQ multiplex PCR; TCRdb's version includes in-frame clones alone and lacks a portion of them. Among about 150,000 clones listed, 80% to 85% were seen once. The specimen sequenced was peripheral blood. This sequence was found in a man aged 25-45 years with COVID-19, enrolled during active disease.

This CDR3 reads CASSTQGKAFF. The CDR3 nucleotides are TGTGCCAGCAGCACGCAGGGCAAAGCTTTCTTT. This chain links TRBV6-2 or TRBV6-3 with TRBJ1-1, with a weak D call TRBD1 (5 bases). The germline V gene encodes CDR1 MNHEY and CDR2 SVGEGT. The CDR3 extends over 11 amino acids. The V and J ends lost 6 bases and 9 bases respectively, with 11 bases between them.